This T cell receptor (beta chain) was sequenced in a study of cytotoxic CD8 clonotypes in ibrutinib-treated CLL (dated by TCRdb to about 2021). With respect to the entire study: In this cohort, around 15 patients were treatment-naive and approximately twelve were relapsed/refractory, while some 18 had unmutated IGHV. Every sample from remission and from progressive disease was obtained while the patients were still on ibrutinib. Cryopreserved peripheral blood mononuclear cells were obtained before treatment, at response, and at either sustained remission or disease progression. Response samples were obtained after a median of 12 months of treatment, with a range of about 6 to 36 months. Longitudinal samples were available for about 30% of the 86 trial participants. Partial responses were observed in 24 patients and complete responses in 2; after a median follow-up of roughly 62 months, remission was maintained in 14 patients and progression was observed in some 12. An average of 255,043 productive templates and some 100,000 productive rearrangements was obtained per sample. What the study reported, not specific to this receptor: Public clonotypes were found to be uncommon and were observed to contract or remain stable during treatment; the increase in clonality was shown to reflect expansion of private clonotypes at ibrutinib response. Baseline clonality was found to be higher than that of age-matched healthy donors and was strongly correlated with circulating CD8+ T-cell counts. Sampling times were not matched between sustained-remission and progressing patients, and lymph node repertoires were not studied. Clonality rose at ibrutinib response, remained stable during sustained remission, and dropped back toward baseline at progression.

About this clone itself: It has no known antigen specificity. Base-call qualities are not available, and no considerably larger clone is one nucleotide away.

The germline V gene gives CDR1 as SNHLY and CDR2 as FYNNEI. There are 16 amino acids in the CDR3, from cysteine to phenylalanine inclusive. The kept DNA is CDR3 alone, 48 bases in frame from the first base. V trim: 8 bases; J trim: 5 bases; unmatched bases: 7. For TCR beta library preparation, roughly 2 micrograms of genomic DNA were extracted from the cryopreserved PBMCs. Longitudinal blood samples from CLL patients on ibrutinib monotherapy were analyzed using high-throughput TCR beta sequencing. The patients took part in an open-label, single-center phase 2 trial of ibrutinib monotherapy. On a MiSeq, deep resolution sequencing aimed for a depth between 1 in 1 million and 1 in 200,000 T cells, with each clonotype covered around 10x on average. The immunoSEQ hsTCRB Kit was used to generate the TCR beta libraries. Turning to the authors' computational methods: The data were analyzed with ImmunoSEQ Analyzer and ImmunoSEQ Data Assistant, and V, D and J gene assignments followed IMGT definitions. Clonality was computed as one minus normalized Shannon entropy of productive rearrangement frequencies, ranging from 0 to 1. Only overrepresented clonotypes making up at least 0.05% of each patient's repertoire were included in the public clonotype analysis. About a dozen age-matched healthy donor repertoires from immuneACCESS served as clonality controls. This is the immuneACCESS table as TCRdb keeps it, with only in-frame sequences that have V and J called. A part of the clones is gone; compared with another copy, unresolved V genes explain less than half, and the rest is unexplained. Clone size and the V and J calls come from that table; the DNA yielded D and trimming. The sample table holds fewer than 400,000 clones, of which about 64% were seen once. Roughly 6.8% of the sample is in the top ten clones.

The source was PBMCs, collected after 36 months of ibrutinib treatment. This chain joins TRBV2 to TRBJ2-3, with 16 junctional bases fitting TRBD2. The receptor was isolated from a human donor with chronic lymphocytic leukemia. The CDR3 amino acid sequence is: CASWGLAGGLGDTQYF. The DNA sequence follows: TGTGCCAGCTGGGGACTAGCGGGAGGGCTCGGAGATACGCAGTATTTT.